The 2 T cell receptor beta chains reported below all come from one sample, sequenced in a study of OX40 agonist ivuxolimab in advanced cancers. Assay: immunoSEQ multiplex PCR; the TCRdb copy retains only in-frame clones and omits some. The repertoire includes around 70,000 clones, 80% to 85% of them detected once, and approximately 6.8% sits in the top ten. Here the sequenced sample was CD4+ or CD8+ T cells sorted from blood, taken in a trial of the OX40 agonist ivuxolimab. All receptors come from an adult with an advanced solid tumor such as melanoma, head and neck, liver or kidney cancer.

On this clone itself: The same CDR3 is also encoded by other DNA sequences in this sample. The CDR3 is CASSLGRNTEAFF. The CDR3 nucleotides read TGTGCCAGCAGCTTAGGCCGGAACACTGAAGCTTTCTTT. V usage is TRBV7-2 and J usage is TRBJ1-1; D is uncertain. There are 13 residues in the CDR3. V was trimmed by 1 base and J by 1 base, leaving 4 bases between them. From germline, CDR1 is SGHTA and CDR2 FQGNSA.

DNA for the CDR3: TGCGCCAGCAGCTCAACAGGGAGTGGGGAGACCCAGTACTTC. Translated, it gives CASSSTGSGETQYF. The gene calls are TRBV5-1 and TRBJ2-5, with D perhaps matching TRBD1 (6 bases). V was trimmed by 3 bases and J by 5 bases, leaving 14 bases between them. CDR3 length: 14 amino acids. Germline CDR1 reads SGHRS; CDR2 reads YFSETQ.